A selection of T cell receptor beta chains follows, all from one sample in a study of cytomegalovirus exposure and HLA in healthy donors. Profiling relied on immunoSEQ multiplex PCR, and the TCRdb table lists in-frame clones only, not all of them. The sample lists 200,000 or so clones; about 78% were seen once. Sequenced material: PBMCs. The receptors originated from a male donor in good health and CMV-seronegative. CDR3s include the opening cysteine and the closing phenylalanine or tryptophan. Each record gives: V gene, D gene, clone size, J gene, CDR3 DNA, CDR3 protein. The D gene is left open where the match is weak. For some rows the clone size is stated as once, few or many, or as a class when expanded; others skip it.

TRBV9	TRBD1	NA	TRBJ2-2	TGTGCCAGCAGCCTGGGTGTCAGGGGGCCGGACACCGGGGAGCTGTTTTTT	CASSLGVRGPDTGELFF
TRBV9	NA	NA	TRBJ2-5	TGTGCCAGCAGCCACAGGGAGGGCTGGGAGACCCAGTACTTC	CASSHREGWETQYF
TRBV21-1	NA	NA	TRBJ2-1	TGTGCCAGCAGCAAACCCAGGGAGGCCGAGGATGAGCAGTTCTTC	CASSKPREAEDEQFF
TRBV7-9	TRBD1	NA	TRBJ2-7	TGTGCCAGCAGCTTCTCGGGACAGGGAGACGAGCAGTACTTC	CASSFSGQGDEQYF
TRBV6-6	NA	NA	TRBJ1-6	TGTGCCAGCAGGCTCGCTAGCTCCTATAATTCACCCCTCCACTTT	CASRLASSYNSPLHF
TRBV5-4	TRBD1	NA	TRBJ1-2	TGTGCCAGCAGCCCCTCCCCAGGGGGGCCTAACTATGGCTACACCTTC	CASSPSPGGPNYGYTF
TRBV7-9	NA	NA	TRBJ1-6	TGTGCCAGCAGCCTGGAGGATTGGAGTTCACCCCTCCACTTT	CASSLEDWSSPLHF
TRBV9	TRBD2	few	TRBJ2-3	TGTGCCAGCAGCAAGACTAGCGGGCGCACAGATACGCAGTATTTT	CASSKTSGRTDTQYF
TRBV9	TRBD1	NA	TRBJ1-3	TGTGCCAGCAGCGTAGATGCAGGGGGTGGAAACACCATATATTTT	CASSVDAGGGNTIYF
TRBV7-9	NA	NA	TRBJ2-3	TGTGCCAGCAGCTTACTCGACACTTTGAGCACAGATACGCAGTATTTT	CASSLLDTLSTDTQYF
TRBV25-1	TRBD2	once	TRBJ2-7	TGTGCCAGCAGTGCCTCTAGCGGGAGGGCCGGTGAGCAGTACTTC	CASSASSGRAGEQYF
TRBV6-1	TRBD1	NA	TRBJ2-7	TGTGCCAGCAGACCGGACAGGGTGTCCTACGAGCAGTACTTC	CASRPDRVSYEQYF
TRBV6-5	NA	few	TRBJ2-1	TGTGCCAGCAGCGCGGTCAGGGGGGTGCGTATGCAGCAGTTCTTC	CASSAVRGVRMQQFF
TRBV6-5	NA	NA	TRBJ2-3	TGTGCCAGCAGTTACTCTGGAGGGGGCGGCGGAGATACGCAGTATTTT	CASSYSGGGGGDTQYF
TRBV4-1	NA	NA	TRBJ1-5	TGCGCCAGCAGCCGAGGGGGGGACGTATATCAGCCCCAGCATTTT	CASSRGGDVYQPQHF
TRBV19	NA	once	TRBJ1-4	TGTGCCAGTAAGGGGCAGGAAGCAACTAATGAAAAACTGTTTTTT	CASKGQEATNEKLFF
TRBV6-5	NA	few	TRBJ1-1	TGTGCCAGCAGTTATGGCAGGAACACTGAAGCTTTCTTT	CASSYGRNTEAFF
TRBV5-1	TRBD2	NA	TRBJ2-1	TGCGCCAGCAGCTTGATGGCTAGCGGGAGTCTTAATGAGCAGTTCTTC	CASSLMASGSLNEQFF
TRBV7-3	TRBD1	NA	TRBJ1-1	TGTGCCAGCAGCTTAACCGGGACAGGGTCGTCCACTGAAGCTTTCTTT	CASSLTGTGSSTEAFF
TRBV29-1	NA	NA	TRBJ1-5	TGCAGCGTTGAAGATCTTCCAGGGCGGAATAGCAATCAGCCCCAGCATTTT	CSVEDLPGRNSNQPQHF
TRBV28	NA	NA	TRBJ1-2	TGTGCCAGCAGTTTATTGTCCAGGCTCGCTAACTATGGCTACACCTTC	CASSLLSRLANYGYTF
TRBV6-5	TRBD1	NA	TRBJ2-7	TGTGCCAGCAGAGCGACAGGGACGGTAACCTACGAGCAGTACTTC	CASRATGTVTYEQYF
TRBV28	TRBD2	NA	TRBJ2-7	TGTGCCAGCAGTCCTCTAGCGGGACGCCATTCCTACGAGCAGTACTTC	CASSPLAGRHSYEQYF
TRBV19	TRBD2	NA	TRBJ2-3	TGTGCCAGTAGTATCGGGGGGAGGGCCCCCACGCAGTATTTT	CASSIGGRAPTQYF
TRBV5-1	TRBD2	NA	TRBJ2-7	TGCGCCAGCAGCTTGAGCGGGAGGGCCCACGAGCAGTACTTC	CASSLSGRAHEQYF
TRBV28	TRBD2	NA	TRBJ2-1	TGTGCCAGCAGTGACCTAGCGGGTCTGGGGTACAATGAGCAGTTCTTC	CASSDLAGLGYNEQFF
TRBV5-1	TRBD1	NA	TRBJ2-5	TGCGCCAGCAGCTCGGGACAGCTCCAAGAGACCCAGTACTTC	CASSSGQLQETQYF
TRBV18	NA	few	TRBJ1-5	TGTGCCAGCTCACATGGGGGGGATCAGCCCCAGCATTTT	CASSHGGDQPQHF
TRBV9	TRBD1	NA	TRBJ2-1	TGTGCCAGCAGCGGGCAGACAGGGGCCCTGTACAATGAGCAGTTCTTC	CASSGQTGALYNEQFF
TRBV5-6	NA	NA	TRBJ1-1	TGTGCCAGCAGCTTGGCCGGTGGGGGCGGAAGGACTGAAGCTTTCTTT	CASSLAGGGGRTEAFF
TRBV10-3	TRBD1	few	TRBJ1-4	TGTGCCATTTCCCCAGGGGGGTCTAATGAAAAACTGTTTTTT	CAISPGGSNEKLFF
TRBV2	NA	NA	TRBJ1-2	TGTGCCAGCAGTCCAGGCCCCCTCTATGGCTACACCTTC	CASSPGPLYGYTF
TRBV6-5	NA	few	TRBJ1-1	TGTGCCAGCAGTTTGGGGGGGAACATGAACACTGAAGCTTTCTTT	CASSLGGNMNTEAFF
TRBV7-3	TRBD2	NA	TRBJ2-1	TGTGCCAGCAGCTTAGGAAGCGGGGGATACAATGAGCAGTTCTTC	CASSLGSGGYNEQFF
TRBV19	TRBD1	NA	TRBJ1-1	TGTGCCAGTACTGCCTACAGGGGTCCTACCACTGAAGCTTTCTTT	CASTAYRGPTTEAFF
TRBV30	NA	NA	TRBJ1-2	TGTGCCTGGAGTGTCGCAGGGGCCGGTAACTATGGCTACACCTTC	CAWSVAGAGNYGYTF
TRBV28	NA	NA	TRBJ2-7	TGTGCCAGCAGCGATAGGGCAGGGGACTACGAGCAGTACTTC	CASSDRAGDYEQYF
TRBV11-3	TRBD1	once	TRBJ2-3	TGTGCCAGCAGCGGCAGGGGGCGCGAGCAGTATTTT	CASSGRGREQYF
TRBV30	NA	NA	TRBJ1-3	TGTGCCTGTGGGCCAAACGGAAGGCCTGGAAACACCATATATTTT	CACGPNGRPGNTIYF
TRBV7-2	TRBD2	few	TRBJ2-5	TGTGCCAGCAGCCTAACGGGAGGTCCTGAGACCCAGTACTTC	CASSLTGGPETQYF